The sequence of this T cell receptor beta chain was determined in a study of blood T cell repertoires in COVID-19. Overall study context: The study drew acute and convalescent COVID-19 samples from the United States, Italy and Spain. The cDNA or gDNA used as material had been derived from T cells, B-cell-depleted T cells, or PBMCs.

This CDR3 has 17 amino acids. Germline-derived CDR1 and CDR2 are LGHDT and YNNKEL (reference sequence). The ends lost 0 bases at V and 10 bases at J; junction bases unmatched: 11. Original handling: Nucleated cell counts were estimated from reference gene primer amplification. Here immunoSEQ multiplex PCR was the method, and the copy in TCRdb shows in-frame clones only, minus some. D and trimming come from the DNA, and the V and J calls and clone size come from that table. The sample records about 150,000 clones, about 86% being singletons. The V gene is TRBV3-1 (or the pseudogene TRBV3-2), the J gene TRBJ1-4; 10 bases agree with TRBD1. The TCR was taken from a woman aged 70-85 years who had recovered from COVID-19. Sequenced material: peripheral blood. The CDR3 DNA follows: TGTGCCAGCAGCCAAGATCAGGGGACAGGGGAAGGGGGAAAACTGTTTTTT. Its translation is CASSQDQGTGEGGKLFF.